A selection of T cell receptor beta chains follows, all from one sample in a study of metastatic and nonmetastatic thyroid tumors. TCRdb re-called the PCR reads via MiXCR. The repertoire holds tens of thousands of clones, with approximately 20% as singletons. The sample comprised blood. These receptors originate from a female donor with papillary thyroid cancer or a benign thyroid nodule (not recorded which). Some clones in this sample may be carry-over from other donors' samples. CDR3s leave out the opening cysteine and the closing phenylalanine or tryptophan.

V gene,CDR3 protein
TRBV20-1,KVADRVENEQF
TRBV24-1,ATSDLGQGKTDTQY
TRBV20-1,SANGQVQF
TRBV29-1,SVEGDGTSGYNEQF
TRBV4-2,ASSPPPAMCRDTQY
TRBV12-3/TRBV12-4,ASSLLWGGVKNIQY
TRBV5-1,ASSQDTYEQY
TRBV2,ASTPGGPSGRLDTGELF
TRBV20-1,SASLSSGQGNYGYT
TRBV30,AWRGFSGSTDTQY
TRBV12-3/TRBV12-4,ASSPRGGTINAPLH
TRBV20-1,SVPRIRGNTDTQY
TRBV7-8,ASSQLGYEQY
TRBV28,ASLRGGAQETQY
TRBV4-1,ASSQVGTGKYTEAF
TRBV5-1,ATGQYQETQY
TRBV6-5,ASSYTSENTEAF
TRBV20-1,SDFSLSLGTQY
TRBV5-1,ASSTGQGPGPQH
TRBV6-4,ASRGRGTQY
TRBV11-3,ASSLDRVDEQF
TRBV24-1,ATSHPGRGHNEQF
TRBV28,ASTRWNTEAF
TRBV11-2,ASSLTQGRNQPQH
TRBV6-1,ASTRRGQRYEQY
TRBV28,ATAGYGNQETQY
TRBV20-1,SASGTTGGNPYEQY